The sequence of this T cell receptor beta chain was determined in a study of T cell responses to AZD1222 COVID-19 vaccine. TCRdb's table, derived via immunoSEQ multiplex PCR, lists solely in-frame clones and lacks some. The sample records over 130,000 clones, about 90% being singletons. The germline V gene has CDR1 MDHEN and CDR2 SYDVKM. V was clipped by 4 bases and J by 2 bases, with 15 bases between them. The CDR3 totals 15 residues. The analysis combined second doses at about 4 or about 12 weeks. Study-level points and caveats: Seropositive at baseline were only a handful of AZD1222 recipients. Females made up more of the donors, who were largely white British, and clonal diversity may have come out too low.

As regards this clone: Antigen: not known.

The TCR originated in an adult who received the AZD1222 COVID-19 vaccine. Sequenced material: peripheral blood, taken 28 days after the second AZD1222 dose. The rearrangement uses TRBV28 and TRBJ2-7; possibly TRBD2 for D (6 bases). The CDR3 sequence is CASSSGLPTPYEQYF. The CDR3 coding sequence is TGTGCCAGCAGTTCGGGACTCCCGACGCCCTACGAGCAGTACTTC.